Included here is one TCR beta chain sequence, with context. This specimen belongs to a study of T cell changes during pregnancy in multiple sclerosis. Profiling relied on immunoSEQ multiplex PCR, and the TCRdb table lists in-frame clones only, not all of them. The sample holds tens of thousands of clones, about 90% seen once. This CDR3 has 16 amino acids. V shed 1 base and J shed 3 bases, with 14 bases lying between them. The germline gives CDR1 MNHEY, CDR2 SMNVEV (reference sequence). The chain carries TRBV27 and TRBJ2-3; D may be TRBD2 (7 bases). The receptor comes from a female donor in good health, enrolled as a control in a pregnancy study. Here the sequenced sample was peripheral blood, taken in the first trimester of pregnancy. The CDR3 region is CASSLLGGPGTDTQYF. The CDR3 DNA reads TGTGCCAGCAGTTTATTGGGGGGGCCGGGGACAGATACGCAGTATTTT.